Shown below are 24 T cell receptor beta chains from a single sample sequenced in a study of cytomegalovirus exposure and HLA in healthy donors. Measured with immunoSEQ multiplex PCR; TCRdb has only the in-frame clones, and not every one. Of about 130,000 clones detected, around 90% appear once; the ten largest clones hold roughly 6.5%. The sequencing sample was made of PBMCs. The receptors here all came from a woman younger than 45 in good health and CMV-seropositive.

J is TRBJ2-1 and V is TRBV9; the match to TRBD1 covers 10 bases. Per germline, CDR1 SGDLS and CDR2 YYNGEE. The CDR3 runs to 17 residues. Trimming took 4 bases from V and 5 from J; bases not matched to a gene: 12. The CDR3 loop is CASSPPVRDRGNNEQFF. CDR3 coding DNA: TGTGCCAGCAGCCCACCTGTGAGGGACAGGGGCAACAATGAGCAGTTCTTC.

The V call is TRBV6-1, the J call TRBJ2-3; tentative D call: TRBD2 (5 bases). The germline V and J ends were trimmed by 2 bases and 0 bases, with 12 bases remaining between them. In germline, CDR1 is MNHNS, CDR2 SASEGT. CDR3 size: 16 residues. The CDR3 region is CASSEYGERSTDTQYF. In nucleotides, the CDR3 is TGTGCCAGCAGTGAATACGGGGAACGTAGCACAGATACGCAGTATTTT.

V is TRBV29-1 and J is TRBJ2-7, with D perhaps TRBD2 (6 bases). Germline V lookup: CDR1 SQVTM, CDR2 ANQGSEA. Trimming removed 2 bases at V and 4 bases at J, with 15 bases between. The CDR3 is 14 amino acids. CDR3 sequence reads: CSVERVGEEYEQYF. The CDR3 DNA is TGCAGCGTTGAACGGGTCGGGGAGGAGTACGAGCAGTACTTC.

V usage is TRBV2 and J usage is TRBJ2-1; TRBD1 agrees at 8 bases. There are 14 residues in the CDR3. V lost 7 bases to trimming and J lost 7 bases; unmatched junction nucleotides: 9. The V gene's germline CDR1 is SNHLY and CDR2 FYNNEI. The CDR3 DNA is TGTGCCAGCACCTCCCAGGGGGCGGAGAATGAGCAGTTCTTC. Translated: CASTSQGAENEQFF. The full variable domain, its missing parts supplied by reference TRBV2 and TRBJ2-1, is EPEVTQTPSHQVTQMGQEVILRCVPISNHLYFYWYRQILGQKVEFLVSFYNNEISEKSEIFDDQFSVERPDGSNFTLKIRSTKLEDSAMYFCASTSQGAENEQFFGPGTRLTVL.

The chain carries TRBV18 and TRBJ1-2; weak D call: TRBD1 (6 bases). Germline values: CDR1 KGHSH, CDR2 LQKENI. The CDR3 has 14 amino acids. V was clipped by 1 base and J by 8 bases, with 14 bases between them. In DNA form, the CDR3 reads TGTGCCAGCTCACCACTGGGTACAGGGCGCGGCTACACCTTC. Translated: CASSPLGTGRGYTF.

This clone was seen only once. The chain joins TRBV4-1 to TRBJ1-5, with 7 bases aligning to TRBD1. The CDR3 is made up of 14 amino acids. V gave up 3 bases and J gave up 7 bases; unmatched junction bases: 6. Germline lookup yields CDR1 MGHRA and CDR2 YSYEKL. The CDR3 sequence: CASSQTGWRQPQHF. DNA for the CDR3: TGCGCCAGCAGCCAGACAGGGTGGCGGCAGCCCCAGCATTTT.

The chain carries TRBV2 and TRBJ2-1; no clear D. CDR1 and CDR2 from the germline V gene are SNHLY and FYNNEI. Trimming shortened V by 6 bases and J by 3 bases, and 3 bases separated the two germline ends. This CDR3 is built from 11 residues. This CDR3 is CASSFYNEQFF. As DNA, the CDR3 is TGTGCCAGCAGCTTCTACAATGAGCAGTTCTTC.

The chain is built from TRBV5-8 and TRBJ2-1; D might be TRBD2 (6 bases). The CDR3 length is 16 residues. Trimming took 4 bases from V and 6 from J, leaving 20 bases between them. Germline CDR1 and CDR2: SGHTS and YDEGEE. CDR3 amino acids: CASSITGGTHSNEQFF. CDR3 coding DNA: TGTGCCAGCAGCATCACTGGCGGGACCCATTCCAATGAGCAGTTCTTC.

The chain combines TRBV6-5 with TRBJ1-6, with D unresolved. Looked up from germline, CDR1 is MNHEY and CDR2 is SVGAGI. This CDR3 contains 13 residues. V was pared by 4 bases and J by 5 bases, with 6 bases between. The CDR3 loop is CASSSQNNSPLHF. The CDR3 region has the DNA TGTGCCAGCAGTTCACAAAATAATTCACCCCTCCACTTT.

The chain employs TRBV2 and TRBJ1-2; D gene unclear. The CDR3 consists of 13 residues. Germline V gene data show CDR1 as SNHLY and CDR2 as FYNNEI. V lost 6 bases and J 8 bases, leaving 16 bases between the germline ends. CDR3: CASSKETFGGYTF. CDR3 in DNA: TGTGCCAGCAGCAAAGAGACTTTTGGAGGCTACACCTTC.

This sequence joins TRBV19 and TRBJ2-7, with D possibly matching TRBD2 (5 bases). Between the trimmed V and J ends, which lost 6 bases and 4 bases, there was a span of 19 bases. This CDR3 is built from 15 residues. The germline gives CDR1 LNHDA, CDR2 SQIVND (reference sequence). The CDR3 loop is CASSPTPAGGYEQYF. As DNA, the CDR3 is TGTGCCAGTAGCCCCACCCCGGCCGGAGGATACGAGCAGTACTTC.

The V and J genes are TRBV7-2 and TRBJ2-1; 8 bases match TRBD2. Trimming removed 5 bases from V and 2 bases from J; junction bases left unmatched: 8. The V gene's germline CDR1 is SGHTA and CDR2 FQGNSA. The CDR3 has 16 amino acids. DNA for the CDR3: TGTGCCAGCAGCGGACAAGGACTAGCCACCTACAATGAGCAGTTCTTC. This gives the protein CASSGQGLATYNEQFF.

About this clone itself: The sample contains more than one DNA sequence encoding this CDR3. The CDR3 sequence is CASSGGQNTEAFF. As DNA, the CDR3 is TGCGCCAGCAGCGGCGGACAGAACACTGAAGCTTTCTTT. The rearrangement joins TRBV5-1 to TRBJ1-1; D possibly corresponds to TRBD1 (5 bases). Trimming left V 4 bases short and J 1 base short, with 8 bases between. The CDR3 runs 13 residues. Germline V lookup: CDR1 SGHRS, CDR2 YFSETQ.

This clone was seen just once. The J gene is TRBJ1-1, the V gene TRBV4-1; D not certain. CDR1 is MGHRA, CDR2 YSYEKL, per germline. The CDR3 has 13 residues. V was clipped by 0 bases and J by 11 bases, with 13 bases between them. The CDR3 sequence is CASSQEPGMRAFF. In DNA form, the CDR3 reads TGCGCCAGCAGCCAAGAACCGGGGATGAGGGCTTTCTTT.

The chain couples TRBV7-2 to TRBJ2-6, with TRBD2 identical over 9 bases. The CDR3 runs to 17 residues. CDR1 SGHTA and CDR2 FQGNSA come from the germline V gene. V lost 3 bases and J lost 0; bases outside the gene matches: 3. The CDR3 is CASSFAGGYSGANVLTF. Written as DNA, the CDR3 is TGTGCCAGCAGCTTTGCGGGGGGGTACTCTGGGGCCAACGTCCTGACTTTC.

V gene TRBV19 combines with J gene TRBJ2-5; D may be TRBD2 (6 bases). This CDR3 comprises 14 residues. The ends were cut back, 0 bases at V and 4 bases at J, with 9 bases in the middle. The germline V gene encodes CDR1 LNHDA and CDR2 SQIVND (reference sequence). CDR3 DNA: TGTGCCAGTAGTATAGAGGGCGGGGTAGAGACCCAGTACTTC. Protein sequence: CASSIEGGVETQYF.

CDR3 coding DNA: TGTGCCAGCAGCGTAGAGGGGGATTCTGAAGCTTTCTTT. It specifies CASSVEGDSEAFF. The V gene is TRBV9, the J gene TRBJ1-1, with D tentatively TRBD1 (6 bases). Germline CDR1 reads SGDLS; CDR2 reads YYNGEE. The V end was cut by 0 bases, the J end by 6 bases, with 9 bases between. CDR3 size: 13 residues.

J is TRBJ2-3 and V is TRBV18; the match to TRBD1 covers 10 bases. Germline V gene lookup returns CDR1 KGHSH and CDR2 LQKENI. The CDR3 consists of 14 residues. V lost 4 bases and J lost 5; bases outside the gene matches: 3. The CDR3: CASSRQGAQDTQYF. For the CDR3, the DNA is TGTGCCAGCTCACGACAGGGGGCGCAAGATACGCAGTATTTT. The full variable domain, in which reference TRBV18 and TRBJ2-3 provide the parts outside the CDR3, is NAGVMQNPRHLVRRRGQEARLRCSPMKGHSHVYWYRQLPEEGLKFMVYLQKENIIDESGMPKERFSAEFPKEGPSILRIQQVVRGDSAAYFCASSRQGAQDTQYFGPGTRLTVL.

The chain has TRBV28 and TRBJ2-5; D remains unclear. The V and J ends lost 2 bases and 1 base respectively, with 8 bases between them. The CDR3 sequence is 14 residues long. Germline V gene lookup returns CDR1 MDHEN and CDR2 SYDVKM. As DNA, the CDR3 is TGTGCCAGCAGTTTAATCTTCTTCCAAGAGACCCAGTACTTC. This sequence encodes CASSLIFFQETQYF.

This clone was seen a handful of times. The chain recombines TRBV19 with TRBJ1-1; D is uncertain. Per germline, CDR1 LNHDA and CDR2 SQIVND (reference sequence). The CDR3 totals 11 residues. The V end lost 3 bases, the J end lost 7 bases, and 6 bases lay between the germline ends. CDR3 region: CASSIQVEAFF. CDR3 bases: TGTGCCAGTAGTATCCAGGTTGAAGCTTTCTTT.

The CDR3 nucleotides are TGTGCCACCAGCAGAGAATTGAGGGAGGTAGAAGCTTTCTTT. Translated: CATSRELREVEAFF. The chain uses TRBV15 and TRBJ1-1; D not certain. This CDR3 region has 14 residues. From germline, CDR1 is LNHNV and CDR2 YYDKDF (reference sequence). The germline V and J ends were trimmed by 0 bases and 8 bases, with 13 bases remaining between them. Supplemented by reference TRBV15 and TRBJ1-1, the full variable domain reads DAMVIQNPRYQVTQFGKPVTLSCSQTLNHNVMYWYQQKSSQAPKLLFHYYDKDFNNEADTPDNFQSRRPNTSFCFLDIRSPGLGDTAMYLCATSRELREVEAFFGQGTRLTVV.

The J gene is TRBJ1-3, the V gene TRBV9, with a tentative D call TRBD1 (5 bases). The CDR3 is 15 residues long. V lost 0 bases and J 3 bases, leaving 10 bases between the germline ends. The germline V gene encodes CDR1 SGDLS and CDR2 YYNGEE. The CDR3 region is CASSVGGARGNTIYF. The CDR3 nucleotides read TGTGCCAGCAGCGTAGGGGGCGCACGTGGAAACACCATATATTTT. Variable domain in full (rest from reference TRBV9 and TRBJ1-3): DSGVTQTPKHLITATGQRVTLRCSPRSGDLSVYWYQQSLDQGLQFLIQYYNGEERAKGNILERFSAQQFPDLHSELNLSSLELGDSALYFCASSVGGARGNTIYFGEGSWLTVV.

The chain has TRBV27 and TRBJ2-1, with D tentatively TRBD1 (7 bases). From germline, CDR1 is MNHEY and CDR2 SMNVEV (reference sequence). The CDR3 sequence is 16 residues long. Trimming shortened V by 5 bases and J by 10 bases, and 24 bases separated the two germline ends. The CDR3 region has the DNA TGTGCCAGCAGTCGCGGGACAGCACCCTTCGTAAGGGAGCAGTTCTTC. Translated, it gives CASSRGTAPFVREQFF.

CDR3: CASSRNGGNQPQHF. CDR3 DNA sequence: TGTGCCAGCAGCCGAAACGGGGGGAATCAGCCCCAGCATTTT. The V call is TRBV2, the J call TRBJ1-5; weak D call: TRBD1 (5 bases). Germline assignment: CDR1 SNHLY and CDR2 FYNNEI. The CDR3 covers 14 residues. V lost 6 bases and J 4 bases, leaving 13 bases between the germline ends. The complete variable domain, with remaining parts taken from reference TRBV2 and TRBJ1-5, reads EPEVTQTPSHQVTQMGQEVILRCVPISNHLYFYWYRQILGQKVEFLVSFYNNEISEKSEIFDDQFSVERPDGSNFTLKIRSTKLEDSAMYFCASSRNGGNQPQHFGDGTRLSIL.